The rows below give T cell receptor beta chains drawn from one sample of a study of T cells after yellow fever vaccination. One entry per CDR3 protein results from TCRdb running MiXCR on the 5' RACE reads. This sample has some 390,000 distinct CDR3 sequences, with 18% found just once. Source: PBMCs, taken before the yellow fever booster vaccination. These receptors originate from a man aged 18-30 years who received the YFV17D yellow fever vaccine. Each CDR3 is given with its conserved first and last residue. The D gene is left open where the match is weak. Where a row states a size, it is once, few, many or the class of an expanded clone; other rows omit it.

V gene,J gene,clone size,D gene,CDR3 protein
TRBV7-3,TRBJ2-3,few,.,CASRPSGAGTDTQYF
TRBV4-1,TRBJ1-1,.,.,CACSQGGPNEAFF
TRBV18,TRBJ1-1,.,.,CASSIGQGDTEAFF
TRBV6-5,TRBJ2-1,few,TRBD1,CASSRGQGEQFF
TRBV6-2/TRBV6-3,TRBJ1-1,few,.,CASSALTGYTEAFF
TRBV11-2,TRBJ2-1,.,.,CASSLVRGLGYNEQFF
TRBV10-3,TRBJ2-1,.,TRBD1,CAISGDRGDEQFF
TRBV5-1,TRBJ2-3,few,TRBD1,CASSPRDRGNTQYF
TRBV20-1,TRBJ1-1,.,.,CSATSRNTEAFF
TRBV12-3/TRBV12-4,TRBJ1-5,.,.,CASTRKISSNQPQHF
TRBV6-1,TRBJ2-5,many,.,CASSDPGQGRQETQYF
TRBV7-9,TRBJ1-5,few,.,CASSLYGEQPQHF
TRBV6-5,TRBJ1-2,.,.,CASSRPRAVAYGYTF